This is a list of T cell receptor beta chains from one sample in a study of blood T cell repertoires in COVID-19. This table comes from immunoSEQ multiplex PCR, and its TCRdb copy is limited to in-frame clones, with some not included. The sample lists roughly 200,000 clones, 81% occurring once. The sample consisted of PBMCs or T cells enriched from blood (not recorded which). The receptor set was obtained from a middle-aged man who had recovered from COVID-19. Both conserved end residues are part of each CDR3. A D gene is named only where the DNA matches it firmly. Size tells how often a clone was seen (once, few, many) or the class of an expanded clone, and some rows leave it out.

j_call,v_call,d_call,clone_size,cdr3_nt,cdr3_aa
TRBJ2-2,TRBV6-4,TRBD2,many,TGTGCCAGCAGTGAGCTAGCGGGGGGCACCGGGGAGCTGTTTTTT,CASSELAGGTGELFF
TRBJ1-1,TRBV3-1/TRBV3-2,-,few,TGTGCCAGCAGCCATTCTCTGAACACTGAAGCTTTCTTT,CASSHSLNTEAFF
TRBJ1-6,TRBV5-1,-,-,TGCGCCAGCAGGCGAACAGGTTTGGATAATTCACCCCTCCACTTT,CASRRTGLDNSPLHF
TRBJ1-2,TRBV29-1,TRBD1,-,TGCAGCGTTCGACAGGGGACCTATGGCTACACCTTC,CSVRQGTYGYTF
TRBJ2-1,TRBV24-1,-,-,TGTGCCACCAGATCAGGGCAGTACAATGAGCAGTTCTTC,CATRSGQYNEQFF
TRBJ1-1,TRBV29-1,-,-,TGCAGCGTTCCCTTTGAAGATCGAGGAGCTGAAGCTTTCTTT,CSVPFEDRGAEAFF
TRBJ2-7,TRBV19,-,-,TGTGCCAGTAGTAGGGCAGGGGAGTTGAACTCCTACGAGCAGTACTTC,CASSRAGELNSYEQYF
TRBJ2-7,TRBV12-3/TRBV12-4,-,-,TGTGCCAGCAGTTTTAGGAGGGGCTACGAGCAGTACTTC,CASSFRRGYEQYF
TRBJ2-3,TRBV5-1,TRBD2,-,TGCGCCAGCAGCTTTATGGCTAGCGGGACAGATACGCAGTATTTT,CASSFMASGTDTQYF
TRBJ2-5,TRBV5-1,TRBD2,few,TGCGCCAGCAGCCTGGGGACTAGCGGGGGAGGAGAGACCCAGTACTTC,CASSLGTSGGGETQYF
TRBJ1-1,TRBV7-9,TRBD1,-,TGTGCCAGCAGCTTAGTTGGGACAGGGCTTGGAGCTTTCTTT,CASSLVGTGLGAFF
TRBJ1-6,TRBV5-6,TRBD1,-,TGTGCCAGCAGCCCCGACGGGACAGGGAAGAATTCACCCCTCCACTTT,CASSPDGTGKNSPLHF
TRBJ1-1,TRBV5-6,-,-,TGTGCCAGCAGCTTGGAGGGGTGGAACACTGAAGCTTTCTTT,CASSLEGWNTEAFF
TRBJ1-4,TRBV27,-,once,TGTGCCAGCAGTGTGTGGGGGGTTAGTAATGAAAAACTGTTTTTT,CASSVWGVSNEKLFF
TRBJ2-7,TRBV7-3,TRBD2,-,TGTGCCAGCAGCTTATTTGCGGGGACTAGCGGGAGGTGGGAGCAGTACTTC,CASSLFAGTSGRWEQYF
TRBJ1-3,TRBV18,TRBD1,once,TGTGCCAGCTCTCCCCTTGTTGACAGGGCTGGAAACACCATATATTTT,CASSPLVDRAGNTIYF
TRBJ1-3,TRBV2,-,few,TGTGCCAGCGGTCGGGGGGCTGGAAACACCATATATTTT,CASGRGAGNTIYF
TRBJ2-1,TRBV7-9,TRBD1,-,TGTGCCAGCAGAGGGACAGGGGTGTTTAATGAGCAGTTCTTC,CASRGTGVFNEQFF
TRBJ1-1,TRBV2,-,-,TGTGCCAGCAGGAGGGACATGAACACTGAAGCTTTCTTT,CASRRDMNTEAFF
TRBJ1-1,TRBV30,-,-,TGTGCCTGGAGTCTAACAGCGGGCACTGAAGCTTTCTTT,CAWSLTAGTEAFF
TRBJ1-3,TRBV7-9,-,-,TGTGCCAGCAGCAAAACAGGCAACTCTGGAAACACCATATATTTT,CASSKTGNSGNTIYF
TRBJ2-3,TRBV7-9,TRBD1,few,TGTGCCAGCAGCCGCCAGGACAGGTTGAGCACAGATACGCAGTATTTT,CASSRQDRLSTDTQYF
TRBJ2-1,TRBV4-2,TRBD2,-,TGTGCCAGCAGCCCAGATGGGACTAGCGGGGGGAATGAGCAGTTCTTC,CASSPDGTSGGNEQFF
TRBJ1-2,TRBV6-4,-,-,TGTGCCAGAATGGGAGCATCAGGCGGCTACACCTTC,CARMGASGGYTF
TRBJ2-7,TRBV6-5,TRBD2,few,TGTGCCAGCAGTTTCGGACTAGTCTACGAGCAGTACTTC,CASSFGLVYEQYF
TRBJ1-1,TRBV7-2,-,-,TGTGCCAGCAGTAACAGGGCTCAAGCTTTCTTT,CASSNRAQAFF
TRBJ2-7,TRBV28,TRBD1,-,TGTGCCAGCAGTCCCGGGACAGCCCTCTACGAGCAGTACTTC,CASSPGTALYEQYF
TRBJ2-5,TRBV5-1,TRBD2,-,TGCGCCAGCAGCTTGGAACTAGCGGGAGGACAGGGGGAGACCCAGTACTTC,CASSLELAGGQGETQYF
TRBJ2-7,TRBV25-1,TRBD1,-,TGTGCCAGCAGCAGGACAGGCTCCTACGAGCAGTACTTC,CASSRTGSYEQYF
TRBJ2-3,TRBV7-2,-,-,TGTGCCAGCAGCTTAGGGGGCAGAGTAACGGATACGCAGTATTTT,CASSLGGRVTDTQYF
TRBJ2-2,TRBV9,-,-,TGTGCCAGCAGCGTCCATCCAACAGGTGGCGGGGAGCTGTTTTTT,CASSVHPTGGGELFF
TRBJ2-7,TRBV5-1,-,-,TGCGCCAGCAGCTTGGCCCAGAGAGGCTCCTACGAGCAGTACTTC,CASSLAQRGSYEQYF
TRBJ2-3,TRBV18,TRBD1,once,TGTGCCAGCTCACTCGACAGGGTCGAGCAGTATTTT,CASSLDRVEQYF
TRBJ2-1,TRBV14,TRBD1,-,TGTGCCAGCAGCCAAGAATCTTTACTGGGGACAGTTGTATGGGGCTCAAGGGTAGAGCAGTTCTTC,CASSQESLLGTVVWGSRVEQFF
TRBJ1-3,TRBV4-1,TRBD1,-,TGCGCCAGCAGCCAAAAGCCGGGACAGGGGGATGAATATGGAAACACCATATATTTT,CASSQKPGQGDEYGNTIYF
TRBJ2-3,TRBV2,-,-,TGTGCCAGCAAGGGGGTTGGGGCAGATACGCAGTATTTT,CASKGVGADTQYF
TRBJ1-6,TRBV9,-,-,TGTGCCAGCAGCGTAGGACAGTTATCACCCCTCCACTTT,CASSVGQLSPLHF
TRBJ2-4,TRBV3-1/TRBV3-2,-,many,TGTGCCAGCCGAGGGGGGGGCGCCGCCAAAAACATTCAGTACTTC,CASRGGGAAKNIQYF
TRBJ2-1,TRBV4-1,TRBD2,-,TGCGCCAGCAGTCCTGCGGGAGGCCGCAATGAGCAGTTCTTC,CASSPAGGRNEQFF
TRBJ1-4,TRBV27,-,-,TGTGCCAGCAGTTTAGCGGGGGCTGCAACTAATGAAAAACTGTTTTTT,CASSLAGAATNEKLFF
TRBJ1-4,TRBV2,TRBD1,once,TGTGCCAGCAGTGGACAGGGGGCTAATGAAAAACTGTTTTTT,CASSGQGANEKLFF
TRBJ2-7,TRBV3-1/TRBV3-2,-,-,TGTGCCAGCAGCCAACCCGCCGGGGGCTACGAGCAGTACTTC,CASSQPAGGYEQYF
TRBJ2-1,TRBV5-1,TRBD2,once,TGCGCCAGCATGGGGTCAGCGGGGTACAATGAGCAGTTCTTC,CASMGSAGYNEQFF
TRBJ1-2,TRBV5-1,-,-,TGCGCCAGCAGACGATCAGGGGAAGGATATGGCTACACCTTC,CASRRSGEGYGYTF
TRBJ1-3,TRBV19,-,-,TGTGCCAGTAGTAGACAGAGCTCTGGAAACACCATATATTTT,CASSRQSSGNTIYF
TRBJ2-7,TRBV2,-,-,TGTGCCAGCCAGGGGTTAGACTACGAGCAGTACTTC,CASQGLDYEQYF
TRBJ2-3,TRBV7-3,TRBD2,few,TGTGCCAGCAGCTTAGCCCCAGCGGGGGGTACAGATACGCAGTATTTT,CASSLAPAGGTDTQYF
TRBJ1-2,TRBV9,TRBD1,-,TGTGCCAGCAGCTCCGGGACAGGGTACACTCCGAGGGGCTACACCTTC,CASSSGTGYTPRGYTF
TRBJ1-5,TRBV3-1/TRBV3-2,-,-,TGTGCCAGCAGCCCTTTTAATAGCAATCAGCCCCAGCATTTT,CASSPFNSNQPQHF
TRBJ1-2,TRBV9,-,-,TGTGCCAGCAGCGTGGGGCGAGATGAGGTCTATGGCTACACCTTC,CASSVGRDEVYGYTF
TRBJ2-7,TRBV19,TRBD1,-,TGTGCCACTAAATCACAATGGACAGGATACTCCTACGAGCAGTACTTC,CATKSQWTGYSYEQYF
TRBJ1-3,TRBV5-1,TRBD1,-,TGCGCCAGCAGCAGGACAGGGCAATCCTCTGGAAACACCATATATTTT,CASSRTGQSSGNTIYF
TRBJ1-2,TRBV5-1,-,-,TGCGCCAGCAGCTATTCTACTAACTATGGCTACACCTTC,CASSYSTNYGYTF
TRBJ1-1,TRBV10-1,-,-,TGCGCCAGCAGGCGACAGACGAACACTGAAGCTTTCTTT,CASRRQTNTEAFF
TRBJ2-1,TRBV9,TRBD2,few,TGTGCCAGCAGCTCTACTAGCGGGAGATATGATGAGCAGTTCTTC,CASSSTSGRYDEQFF
TRBJ2-7,TRBV30,-,-,TGTGCCTGGAACAGCGGAACCTACGAGCAGTACTTC,CAWNSGTYEQYF
TRBJ1-5,TRBV5-4,-,-,TGTGCCAGCAGCTTGGGTGGGGGGGATCAGCCCCAGCATTTT,CASSLGGGDQPQHF